Below, 29 T cell receptor beta chains from the same sample are listed, as sequenced in a study of molecular identifiers for immune sequencing clone quantification. Each CDR3 protein is one row after TCRdb ran MiXCR on the PCR reads. This repertoire shows about half a million distinct CDR3 sequences, about a fifth found once; its top ten account for around 0.86%. The sequencing sample was made of naive CD8+ T cells from blood, with Jurkat cell RNA spiked in. Subset denoted: FACS-sorted CD8+CD4-CCR7+CD45RA+ naive T cells. The receptors shown here come from a human donor in good health. Some libraries in this study had Jurkat cell RNA spiked in.

As regards this clonotype: Since a much larger clone is just one base distant, this may be a read error. The gene calls are TRBV14 and TRBJ2-7; no reliable D call. Germline V gene lookup returns CDR1 SGHDN and CDR2 FVKESK. This CDR3 has 12 amino acids. CDR3 residues: CVSSPYPYEQYF. CDR3 coding DNA: TGTGTCAGCAGCCCCTATCCCTACGAGCAGTACTTC.

This clonotype was seen at least ten times. V usage is TRBV29-1 and J usage is TRBJ2-5; D uncertain. Germline V gene lookup returns CDR1 SQVTM and CDR2 ANQGSEA. The CDR3 has 11 amino acids. V was shortened by 0 bases and J by 11 bases, with 10 bases between the two germline ends. The CDR3 DNA follows: TGCAGCGTTGAAGAGGGCTACCGGCAGTACTTC. Protein: CSVEEGYRQYF.

The CDR3 DNA reads TGCGCCAGCAGCCCCGGGACAGTGGCCTACGAGCAGTACTTC. It codes for CASSPGTVAYEQYF. This chain joins TRBV4-3 and TRBJ2-7; 7 bases align to TRBD1. Unmatched junction bases numbered 5, after V lost 4 bases and J lost 2 bases. Germline values: CDR1 LGHNA, CDR2 YSLEER. The CDR3 has 14 residues.

The table lists this clonotype with a few counts. The chain employs TRBV11-2 and TRBJ1-1; D gene ambiguous. The CDR3 length is 15 residues. V was shortened by 1 base and J by 1 base, with 10 bases between the two germline ends. Germline assignment: CDR1 SGHAT and CDR2 FQNNGV. CDR3 residues: CASSLAGYKNTEAFF. In DNA, the CDR3 is TGTGCCAGCAGCTTAGCGGGTTATAAGAACACTGAAGCTTTCTTT.

V usage is TRBV12-3 or TRBV12-4 and J usage is TRBJ2-5; the D gene is possibly TRBD2 (6 bases). This CDR3 has 21 residues. V was clipped by 4 bases and J by 0 bases, with 30 bases between them. The CDR3 DNA reads TGTGCCAGCAGTTCCAATCCCGCGGGGTTCCGCGAAACTTCGTACCAAGAGACCCAGTACTTC. Its translation is CASSSNPAGFRETSYQETQYF.

This clonotype was counted many times. The V call is TRBV19, the J call TRBJ1-5; D unresolved. Trimming pared 2 bases from V and 5 bases from J, leaving 16 bases between. Germline V gene lookup returns CDR1 LNHDA and CDR2 SQIVND (reference sequence). There are 16 residues in the CDR3. The CDR3 DNA reads as TGTGCCAGTAGTATAAGCGAGAGTCAGCCAGATCAGCCCCAGCATTTT. Translating it yields CASSISESQPDQPQHF.

This clonotype was picked up many times. The V and J genes are TRBV2 and TRBJ2-7; TRBD2 is a possible D gene (5 bases). The germline V gene encodes CDR1 SNHLY and CDR2 FYNNEI. The CDR3 has 13 amino acids. Trimming stripped 6 bases from V and 2 bases from J, with 11 bases between. The CDR3 loop is CASRGGYPYEQYF. Here the CDR3 DNA reads TGTGCCAGCAGGGGCGGGTACCCCTACGAGCAGTACTTC. The full variable domain, in which reference TRBV2 and TRBJ2-7 provide the parts outside the CDR3, is EPEVTQTPSHQVTQMGQEVILRCVPISNHLYFYWYRQILGQKVEFLVSFYNNEISEKSEIFDDQFSVERPDGSNFTLKIRSTKLEDSAMYFCASRGGYPYEQYFGPGTRLTVT.

In this sample, this clonotype turned up a few times. An end of the junction does not agree with germline; a read error may underlie this. The chain uses TRBV13 and TRBJ1-6; tentatively, D is TRBD1 (5 bases). From germline, CDR1 is PRHDT and CDR2 FYEKMQ (reference sequence). The CDR3 runs 12 residues. The CDR3 coding sequence is TGTGCCAGCAGCCCAGGCCGAGGGACCCCTGACTTT. Translation: CASSPGRGTPDF.

This clonotype was observed a few times. This chain joins TRBV27 and TRBJ2-6; either TRBD1 or TRBD2 may fit D (5 bases each). Germline assignment: CDR1 MNHEY and CDR2 SMNVEV (reference sequence). The CDR3 contains 16 residues. Trimming took off 4 bases at V and 4 bases at J, with 14 bases between the two ends. Here the CDR3 reads CASSSGAPTGANVLTF. In nucleotides, the CDR3 is TGTGCCAGCAGTTCCGGGGCGCCCACCGGGGCCAACGTCCTGACTTTC.

This clonotype was observed many times. The chain carries TRBV6-5 and TRBJ2-7, with D tentatively TRBD1 or TRBD2 (5 bases each). CDR1 and CDR2 (germline): MNHEY, SVGAGI. V shed 2 bases and J shed 7 bases, with 12 bases lying between them. This CDR3 contains 13 residues. The CDR3 protein is CASSYGTTREQYF. The CDR3 region has the DNA TGTGCCAGCAGTTACGGGACCACCCGGGAGCAGTACTTC.

The sample holds many counts of this clonotype. The J gene is TRBJ2-3, the V gene TRBV29-1, with 7 positions matching TRBD1. The CDR3 extends over 14 amino acids. Germline assignment: CDR1 SQVTM and CDR2 ANQGSEA. V lost 3 bases, J lost 9 bases, and 12 bases stayed unmatched. The CDR3 loop reads CSVEWGTAETTQYF. DNA for the CDR3: TGCAGCGTTGAGTGGGGGACAGCCGAAACAACGCAGTATTTT.

This clonotype came up a few times. The chain has TRBV5-6 and TRBJ2-2; unclear D gene. V was shortened by 0 bases and J by 0 bases, with 9 bases between the two germline ends. Germline V gives CDR1 SGHDT, CDR2 YYEEEE. The CDR3 totals 16 residues. The DNA for the CDR3 is TGTGCCAGCAGCTTGGTTGAATTCTCGAACACCGGGGAGCTGTTTTTT. It yields the protein CASSLVEFSNTGELFF. Full variable domain (rest looked up from reference TRBV5-6 and TRBJ2-2): DAGVTQSPTHLIKTRGQQVTLRCSPKSGHDTVSWYQQALGQGPQFIFQYYEEEERQRGNFPDRFSGHQFPNYSSELNVNALLLGDSALYLCASSLVEFSNTGELFFGEGSRLTVL.

This clonotype was seen many times. V is TRBV18 and J is TRBJ2-3, with D tentatively TRBD1 (6 bases). The CDR3 sequence is 15 residues long. Deletions cut 0 bases from V and 2 bases from J, with 9 bases between. Per the germline V gene, CDR1 is KGHSH and CDR2 is LQKENI. The DNA of the CDR3 is TGTGCCAGCTCACCACCTTACAGGGCCACAGATACGCAGTATTTT. Its translation is CASSPPYRATDTQYF.

In regard to this clonotype: Just one base apart from a much larger clone, this may be a read error. The rearrangement links TRBV5-6 to TRBJ1-1; D not resolved. Germline CDR1 SGHDT, CDR2 YYEEEE. The CDR3 consists of 11 residues. CDR3 nucleotides: TGTGTCAGCAGAAGGGTACCTGAAGCTTTCTTT. Amino acid sequence: CVSRRVPEAFF.

This clonotype was observed a few times. This chain connects TRBV7-9 to TRBJ2-2, with TRBD1 identical over 7 bases. The V gene's germline CDR1 is SEHNR and CDR2 FQNEAQ (reference sequence). CDR3 length: 17 amino acids. V dropped 5 bases and J dropped 3; count of bases not matched to a gene: 12. The CDR3 sequence is CASSPVRAGGHTGELFF. DNA for the CDR3: TGTGCCAGCAGCCCTGTTCGGGCAGGGGGACACACCGGGGAGCTGTTTTTT.

Notes on this clonotype: The conserved closing phenylalanine or tryptophan is absent in this CDR3, likely reflecting a read error. This chain links TRBV7-9 with TRBJ2-3; 8 bases are a match to TRBD1. Germline loops: CDR1 SEHNR, CDR2 FQNEAQ (reference sequence). The CDR3 runs 16 residues. V shed 3 bases and J 0 bases; nucleotides not matched to a gene: 5. CDR3 sequence: CASSFIRGRSTDTQYS. CDR3 coding DNA: TGTGCCAGCAGCTTCATCAGGGGGCGAAGCACAGATACGCAGTATTCT.

V and J are TRBV27 and TRBJ2-1; 11 nucleotides align to TRBD2. Germline CDR1 reads MNHEY; CDR2 reads SMNVEV (reference sequence). V lost 2 bases to trimming and J lost 2 bases; unmatched junction nucleotides: 5. The CDR3 is made up of 17 amino acids. CDR3 nucleotides: TGTGCCAGCAGTTTACTAGCGGGAGGTCAGACCTACAATGAGCAGTTCTTC. This codes for CASSLLAGGQTYNEQFF.

The chain recombines TRBV7-9 with TRBJ2-2, with D perhaps matching TRBD2 (6 bases). Germline V gives CDR1 SEHNR, CDR2 FQNEAQ (reference sequence). Trimming took 4 bases from V and 6 from J, leaving 15 bases between them. The CDR3 contains 15 residues. CDR3 loop: CASSSTTSIAGELFF. CDR3 sequence (DNA): TGTGCCAGCAGCTCTACGACTAGTATCGCCGGGGAGCTGTTTTTT.

This clonotype has only a few counts. The CDR3: CASSLGWTSGRSDTQYF. The CDR3, as DNA: TGTGCCAGCAGCTTGGGATGGACTAGCGGGAGGTCAGATACGCAGTATTTT. This rearrangement joins TRBV5-8 to TRBJ2-3, with 14 bases identical to TRBD2. The J segment lost 4 bases and the V segment lost 0 bases, leaving 4 bases of the junction unmatched. The CDR3 is 17 residues long. The germline CDR1 and CDR2 sequences are SGHTS and YDEGEE.

This clonotype was seen many times. The rearrangement links TRBV6-2 or TRBV6-3 to TRBJ2-4, with a weak D call TRBD2 (5 bases). V lost 3 bases, J lost 8 bases, and 20 bases lay in between. The CDR3 length is 16 residues. Germline CDR1 reads MNHEY; CDR2 reads SVGEGT. The CDR3 protein is CASSYSSEHHSDIQYF. Written as DNA, the CDR3 is TGTGCCAGCAGTTATAGTAGCGAGCACCATTCGGACATTCAGTACTTC.

This rearrangement joins TRBV7-7 to TRBJ2-3; 8 bases fit TRBD1. The CDR3 sequence is 15 residues long. V was clipped by 5 bases and J by 8 bases; unmatched bases: 12. Germline V gene lookup returns CDR1 SSHAT and CDR2 FNYEAQ (reference sequence). The CDR3 spells CASSREIGQGGTQYF. Here the CDR3 DNA reads TGTGCCAGCAGCAGAGAAATTGGACAGGGAGGTACGCAGTATTTT.

About this clonotype: A read error may explain this, as a much larger clone is one base away. This chain connects TRBV6-5 to TRBJ2-6; the match to TRBD1 covers 7 bases. The CDR3 spans 20 residues. Looked up from germline, CDR1 is MNHEY and CDR2 is SVGAGI. With V trimmed by 6 bases and J by 0 bases, 17 bases remained unmatched. CDR3 bases: TGTGCCAGCAGGAGTGCAACAGGGGACCGAATGGACTCTGGGGCCAACGTCCTGACTTTC. Translated: CASRSATGDRMDSGANVLTF.

This clonotype has ten or more counts. V usage is TRBV7-9 and J usage is TRBJ2-7; TRBD2 might be the D (5 bases). The germline V gene encodes CDR1 SEHNR and CDR2 FQNEAQ (reference sequence). This CDR3 has 15 amino acids. V was pared by 8 bases and J by 2 bases, with 19 bases between. The CDR3 reads CASGPVEPTTYEQYF. In DNA form, the CDR3 reads TGTGCCAGCGGGCCGGTGGAACCGACTACCTACGAGCAGTACTTC.

This chain links TRBV6-6 with TRBJ1-5; 8 bases are shared with TRBD1. The CDR3 runs to 17 residues. V gave up 0 bases and J gave up 2 bases; unmatched junction bases: 6. Per the germline V gene, CDR1 is MNHNY and CDR2 is SVGAGI (reference sequence). The CDR3: CASSYSIGQGGNQPQHF. The CDR3 coding sequence is TGTGCCAGCAGTTACTCCATAGGACAGGGCGGCAATCAGCCCCAGCATTTT.

The chain uses TRBV27 and TRBJ2-3, with 9 bases that match TRBD1. The CDR3 runs to 15 residues. Germline V gene data show CDR1 as MNHEY and CDR2 as SMNVEV (reference sequence). The V segment lost 8 bases and the J segment 4 bases; nucleotides outside the gene matches: 10. The DNA for the CDR3 is TGTGCCAGCCGTCCCGGGACAGGGCGATCAGATACGCAGTATTTT. This translates into CASRPGTGRSDTQYF.

About this clonotype itself: Given a much more abundant clone one base away, this may be a read error. This chain connects TRBV7-9 to TRBJ2-7; a weak D match, TRBD1 (5 bases). The CDR3 spans 15 residues. The V gene's germline CDR1 is SEHNR and CDR2 FQNEAQ (reference sequence). CDR3 nucleotide sequence: TGTGCCAGCAGCTATGATGTTGGGGCCGCGTACGGGCAGTACTTC. Translation gives CASSYDVGAAYGQYF.

This clonotype occurred many times. The CDR3 DNA sequence: TGCAGCGTCCGACAGGGGAGCGGGGAGCTGTTTTTT. This encodes CSVRQGSGELFF. The chain has TRBV29-1 and TRBJ2-2; 8 bases match TRBD1. The CDR3 extends over 12 amino acids. V lost 6 bases and J lost 7; bases outside the gene matches: 4. Germline V gives CDR1 SQVTM, CDR2 ANQGSEA.

As regards this clonotype: A much larger clone is a single base away; this may be a read error. The genes are TRBV9 and TRBJ2-2; tentatively, D is TRBD2 (5 bases). This CDR3 comprises 11 residues. Looked up from germline, CDR1 is SGDLS and CDR2 is YYNGEE. The CDR3 protein is CASSGSGELSF. The CDR3 region has the DNA TGTGCCAGCAGCGGTAGTGGGGAGCTGTCTTTT. The entire variable domain, with the rest obtained from reference TRBV9 and TRBJ2-2, is as follows: DSGVTQTPKHLITATGQRVTLRCSPRSGDLSVYWYQQSLDQGLQFLIQYYNGEERAKGNILERFSAQQFPDLHSELNLSSLELGDSALYFCASSGSGELSFGEGSRLTVL.

This rearrangement joins TRBV6-5 to TRBJ2-2; D is unclear. The CDR3 contains 13 residues. Germline-derived CDR1 and CDR2 are MNHEY and SVGAGI. Trimming cost V 5 bases and J 6 bases, with 10 bases left between them. CDR3 coding DNA: TGTGCCAGCAGTGACCAACCCTCCGGGGAGCTGTTTTTT. This codes for CASSDQPSGELFF.